This T cell receptor beta chain was observed in a study of shared clonotypes between healthy human individuals. Between the trimmed V and J ends, which lost 7 bases and 2 bases, there was a span of 17 bases. This CDR3 has 15 residues. Germline V CDR1 and CDR2: MDHEN, SYDVKM. Measured with immunoSEQ multiplex PCR; TCRdb has only the in-frame clones, and not every one. The sample gives some 530,000 clones, 65% to 85% of which show up once; 12% is in the top ten. A note on this clone: A read error is the likely source, as a far larger clone sits one nucleotide away.

The unsorted samples took about 90 million PBMCs to get genomic DNA. This rearrangement joins TRBV28 to TRBJ1-1; the D gene is possibly TRBD1 (6 bases). Input material: PBMCs. This receptor was taken from a woman in her thirties or forties in good health. Some clones in this sample may be carry-over from other donors' samples. CDR3 DNA sequence: TGTGCCAGCACCATCCCGGGGGACATAAACACTGAAGCTTTCTTT. Translation gives CASTIPGDINTEAFF.